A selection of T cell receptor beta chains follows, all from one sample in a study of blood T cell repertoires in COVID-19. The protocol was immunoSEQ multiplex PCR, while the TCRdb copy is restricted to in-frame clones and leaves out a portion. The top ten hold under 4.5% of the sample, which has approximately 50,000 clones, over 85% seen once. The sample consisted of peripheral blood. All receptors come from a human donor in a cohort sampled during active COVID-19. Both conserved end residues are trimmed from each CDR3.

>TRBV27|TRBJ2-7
ASPKDRSSYEQY
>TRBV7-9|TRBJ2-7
ASIGDSYEQY
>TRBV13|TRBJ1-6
ASSYGLINDNSPLH
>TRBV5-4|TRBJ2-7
ASSTQGRHYEQY
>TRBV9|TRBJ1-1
ASSFGGGATEAF
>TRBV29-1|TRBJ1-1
SVESRQGMNTEAF
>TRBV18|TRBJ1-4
ASSPLDSVNEKLF
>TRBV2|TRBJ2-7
ASSGATSEQY
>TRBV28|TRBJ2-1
ASSLTHPYSYNEQF
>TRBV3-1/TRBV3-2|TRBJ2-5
ASSLREEETQY
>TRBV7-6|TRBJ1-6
ASSLGPGTGNSPLH
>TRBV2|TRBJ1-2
ASSDSGEGGAYGYT
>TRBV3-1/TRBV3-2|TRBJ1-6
ASSQEGGGAQAGGVNSPLH
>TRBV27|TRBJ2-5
ASSWDGTSSRSQY
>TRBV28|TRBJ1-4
ASAGVNEKLF
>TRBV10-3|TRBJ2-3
AISDSTSGSRDTQY
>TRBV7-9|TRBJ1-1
ASSPQGGTEAF
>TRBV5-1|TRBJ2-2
ASTLRQGATPGELF
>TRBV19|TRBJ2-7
ASSKGKVAGDEQY
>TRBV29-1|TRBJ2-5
SSTSGIGGTQY
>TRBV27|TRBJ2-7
ASSRDRGHYEQY
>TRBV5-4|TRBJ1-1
ASSLEPGQGGNTEAF
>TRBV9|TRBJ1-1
ASSVEGQGNTEAF
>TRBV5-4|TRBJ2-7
ASSRMTGGAGYEQY
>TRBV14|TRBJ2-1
ASSLLGQGLYNEQF
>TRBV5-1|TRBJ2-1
ASSPGLWTSGYNEQF
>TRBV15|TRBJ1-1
ATSRDGDRMNTEAF
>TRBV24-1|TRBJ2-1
ATSDLKTSGRLGSYNEQF
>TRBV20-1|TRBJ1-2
SASGTGGYT
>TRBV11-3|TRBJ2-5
ASSLRQGRQTQY
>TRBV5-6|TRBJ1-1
ASSLVGAGTEAF
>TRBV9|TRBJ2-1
ASNKQGASYNEQF
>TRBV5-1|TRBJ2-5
ASSPGGLAGDVTQY
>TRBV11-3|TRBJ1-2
ASSRSVYGYT
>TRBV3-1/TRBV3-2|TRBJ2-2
ASSPGGNTGELF
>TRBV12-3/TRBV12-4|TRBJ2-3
ASSLRGPDTQY
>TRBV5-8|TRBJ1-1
ASSLEVSGGTEAF
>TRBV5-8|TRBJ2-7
ASSLLVGGRDSYEQY
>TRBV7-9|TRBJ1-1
ASSPPQGISYAEAF
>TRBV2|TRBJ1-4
ASSSGGREKLF
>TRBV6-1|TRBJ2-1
ASSEYFSSNPGGGEQF